These 9 T cell receptor beta chains were all obtained from the same sample, sequenced in a study of long-term antiretroviral therapy in people with HIV (dated 2022 in TCRdb). Sequencing of the TRB variable region was done with the immunoSEQ hsTCRB v3.0 assay at survey level resolution. Entries here come from immuneACCESS through TCRdb and include only in-frame sequences with V and J called. Some clones fail to appear in such tables; in the studies checked, an unresolved V gene covers under half of the shortfall, and the cause of the remainder is unknown. Across this sample there are 15,000 to 20,000 clones, with roughly 80% seen only once. The leading ten clones occupy 11% of the sample. Sample: unsorted PBMCs, taken 2.3 years after starting antiretroviral therapy. Every receptor here comes from a woman aged 40 to 50 with HIV.

V gene TRBV6-1 combines with J gene TRBJ1-2, with D tentatively TRBD1 (6 bases). Trimming took off 6 bases at V and 8 bases at J, with 19 bases between the two ends. Germline CDR1 is MNHNS and CDR2 is SASEGT. CDR3 length: 14 residues. For the CDR3, the DNA is TGTGCCAGCAGCCCCTTGTGGGGGGCTGAGGGCTACACCTTC. Translation gives CASSPLWGAEGYTF.

The chain is built from TRBV19 and TRBJ1-1, with 12 bases aligning to TRBD1. V trimming: 3 bases; J trimming: 3 bases; junction bases outside the gene matches: 11. CDR1 and CDR2 (germline): LNHDA, SQIVND (reference sequence). This CDR3 has 18 amino acids. The CDR3 DNA reads TGTGCCAGTAGTATGGGGGGACAGGGGGCGCGGAGCGACACTGAAGCTTTCTTT. Its translation is CASSMGGQGARSDTEAFF.

In its sample, this clone was seen once. The chain has TRBV19 and TRBJ2-7; weak D call: TRBD2 (6 bases). The CDR3 consists of 14 residues. The germline CDR1 and CDR2 sequences are LNHDA and SQIVND (reference sequence). V lost 2 bases to trimming and J lost 1 base, with 9 bases between them. The CDR3 spells CASSIKGLSYEQYF. CDR3 coding DNA: TGTGCCAGTAGTATAAAGGGACTGTCCTACGAGCAGTACTTC.

In DNA form, the CDR3 reads TGTGCCAGCAGCGGACAGGGGGCTTACGAGCAGTACTTC. Protein sequence: CASSGQGAYEQYF. The V call is TRBV11-3, the J call TRBJ2-7; 11 bases align to TRBD1. Germline V gene data show CDR1 as SGHNT and CDR2 as YENEEA. The CDR3 spans 13 residues. With V trimmed by 5 bases and J by 4 bases, 1 base remained unmatched.

The CDR3 nucleotides read TGTGCCAGCAGCCCGACAGGTGACGATCAGCCCCAGCATTTT. This sequence encodes CASSPTGDDQPQHF. This chain connects TRBV9 to TRBJ1-5; TRBD1 is a possible D gene (6 bases). Per germline, CDR1 SGDLS and CDR2 YYNGEE. CDR3 length: 14 amino acids. V lost 4 bases and J 5 bases, leaving 13 bases between the germline ends.

The chain couples TRBV27 to TRBJ2-3, with no clear D. V was cut by 5 bases and J by 4 bases, with 7 bases left in between. CDR3 length: 12 residues. Germline values: CDR1 MNHEY, CDR2 SMNVEV (reference sequence). For the CDR3, the DNA is TGTGCCAGCAGTGCGTATGCAGATACGCAGTATTTT. Protein product: CASSAYADTQYF.

The rearrangement links TRBV5-1 to TRBJ2-1; unclear D gene. There are 16 residues in the CDR3. V was trimmed by 0 bases and J by 8 bases, leaving 18 bases between them. The V gene's germline CDR1 is SGHRS and CDR2 YFSETQ. CDR3 protein: CASSLVTGRPSDEQFF. The CDR3 coding sequence is TGCGCCAGCAGCTTGGTAACCGGTCGGCCATCGGATGAGCAGTTCTTC.

The V and J genes are TRBV15 and TRBJ2-5, with a weak D call TRBD2 (6 bases). In germline, CDR1 is LNHNV, CDR2 YYDKDF (reference sequence). V lost 8 bases and J 6 bases, leaving 19 bases between the germline ends. This CDR3 is built from 14 residues. CDR3 sequence reads: CATERLKREKTQYF. CDR3 sequence (DNA): TGTGCCACCGAGAGACTGAAACGGGAGAAGACCCAGTACTTC.

CDR3 sequence: CASSVGSLSYEQYF. The CDR3 DNA is TGTGCCAGCAGCGTCGGGAGTTTGTCCTACGAGCAGTACTTC. The chain employs TRBV7-8 and TRBJ2-7; D may be TRBD2 (6 bases). The CDR3 runs 14 residues. V shed 5 bases and J shed 1 base, with 12 bases lying between them. Germline values: CDR1 SGHVS, CDR2 FQNEAQ. Full variable domain (outside the CDR3, taken from reference TRBV7-8 and TRBJ2-7): GAGVSQSPRYKVAKRGQDVALRCDPISGHVSLFWYQQALGQGPEFLTYFQNEAQLDKSGLPSDRFFAERPEGSVSTLKIQRTQQEDSAVYLCASSVGSLSYEQYFGPGTRLTVT.